This TCR beta chain is drawn from a study of blood T cell repertoires in COVID-19. Germline V gene sequence: CDR1 LNHDA, CDR2 SQIVND (reference sequence). The trim removed 7 bases at V and 5 bases at J, leaving 4 bases unmatched. The CDR3 consists of 13 residues. Produced via immunoSEQ multiplex PCR; TCRdb's table is partial and in-frame only. The repertoire holds about 77,000 clones, less than 75% seen once, with roughly a fifth in the top ten. The sequencing sample was made of peripheral blood. The source is a man between 60 and 75 years old with acute or convalescent COVID-19. The rearrangement links TRBV19 to TRBJ2-5; 10 nucleotides agree with TRBD2. CDR3: CASTSAGGETQYF. The CDR3 DNA is TGTGCCAGTACGTCAGCGGGGGGGGAGACCCAGTACTTC.